This T cell receptor (beta chain) was sequenced in a study of T cells after yellow fever vaccination. V gave up 5 bases and J gave up 0 bases; unmatched junction bases: 12. The CDR3 covers 18 residues. Germline-derived CDR1 and CDR2 are MNHEY and SVGEGT. With respect to this clonotype: What it recognizes is unknown.

Study outcomes and limitations: Reappearance after the booster was seen for most primary-vaccination clones, at 95% to 96% CD4 and 75% to 90% CD8. It was the secondary response that reached its peak faster, day 5 versus 15, but it was weaker.

Each CDR3 protein is one row after TCRdb ran MiXCR on the 5' RACE reads. The sample holds 340,000 or so distinct CDR3 sequences, around 13% seen once. V and J are TRBV6-2 or TRBV6-3 and TRBJ1-1; 10 nucleotides match TRBD1. The material sequenced was CD4+ T cells sorted from PBMCs, taken 15 days after the yellow fever booster vaccination. This receptor was identified in a man between 18 and 35 years old who received the YFV17D yellow fever vaccine. DNA for the CDR3: TGTGCCAGCAGTACGTCACGCGAGACAGGGGGCATGAACACTGAAGCTTTCTTT. As protein: CASSTSRETGGMNTEAFF.